Following are 12 T cell receptor beta chains from one sample sequenced in a study of blood T cell repertoires in COVID-19. Measured with immunoSEQ multiplex PCR; TCRdb has only the in-frame clones, and not every one. Of about 42,000 clones listed, around 91% are singletons. The sample consisted of peripheral blood. These receptor sequences come from a man aged 25-45 years with active or convalescent COVID-19.

The chain employs TRBV15 and TRBJ1-2, with TRBD1 as a possible D gene (6 bases). The V gene lost 6 bases and the J gene lost 6 bases, with 14 bases spanning the gap. Germline loops: CDR1 LNHNV, CDR2 YYDKDF (reference sequence). The CDR3 is 13 residues long. The CDR3 nucleotides read TGTGCCACCAGTCCCAGGGGATCTGATGGCTACACCTTC. Translation gives CATSPRGSDGYTF.

The chain links TRBV19 to TRBJ2-1, with 10 nucleotides matching TRBD2. The CDR3 is 17 amino acids. CDR1 and CDR2 (germline): LNHDA, SQIVND (reference sequence). Trimming at V came to 4 bases and at J to 4 bases, leaving 10 bases not matched to a gene. The CDR3 DNA reads as TGTGCCAGTAGTACCCTGCCGGGACTAGCGTTATACAATGAGCAGTTCTTC. Its protein is CASSTLPGLALYNEQFF.

The CDR3 region has the DNA TGTGCCAGCAGCCAAGATCGGGCGGGGGTGAACACTGAAGCTTTCTTT. This encodes CASSQDRAGVNTEAFF. The chain employs TRBV4-2 and TRBJ1-1; D perhaps matches TRBD1 (5 bases). Germline lookup yields CDR1 LGHNA and CDR2 YNFKEQ. The CDR3 length is 16 residues. V was trimmed by 0 bases and J by 0 bases, leaving 11 bases between them.

DNA of the CDR3: TGTGCCAGCAGTGAAGCGTCGACAGGGGTATACGAGCAGTACTTC. It encodes CASSEASTGVYEQYF. The chain couples TRBV6-1 to TRBJ2-7; 8 nucleotides line up with TRBD1. There are 15 residues in the CDR3. In germline, CDR1 is MNHNS, CDR2 SASEGT. J was trimmed by 4 bases and V by 0 bases; bases with no gene match: 5.

V gene TRBV5-1 combines with J gene TRBJ2-5; 11 bases agree with TRBD2. Germline loops: CDR1 SGHRS, CDR2 YFSETQ. V was clipped by 3 bases and J by 7 bases; unmatched bases: 8. This CDR3 region has 15 residues. CDR3 region: CASSSMTSGTLTQYF. CDR3 in DNA: TGCGCCAGCAGCTCCATGACTAGCGGGACCTTGACCCAGTACTTC.

The chain combines TRBV6-1 with TRBJ2-1; the match to TRBD2 covers 7 bases. Germline CDR1 reads MNHNS; CDR2 reads SASEGT. V gave up 4 bases and J gave up 8 bases; unmatched junction bases: 14. This CDR3 has 16 amino acids. Here the CDR3 reads CASSVAGRGEAYEQFF. The CDR3 coding sequence is TGTGCCAGCAGTGTGGCGGGACGGGGGGAGGCTTATGAGCAGTTCTTC.

The J gene is TRBJ1-4, the V gene TRBV28; unclear D gene. Deletions cut 3 bases from V and 8 bases from J, with 10 bases between. In germline, CDR1 is MDHEN, CDR2 SYDVKM. This CDR3 comprises 13 residues. This CDR3 is CASSFRGTEKLFF. The CDR3 nucleotides are TGTGCCAGCAGTTTTCGGGGAACGGAAAAACTGTTTTTT.

This rearrangement joins TRBV5-8 to TRBJ2-1; a weak D match, TRBD2 (6 bases). Trimming cost V 4 bases and J 14 bases, with 16 bases left between them. The CDR3 sequence is 12 residues long. CDR1 SGHTS and CDR2 YDEGEE come from the germline V gene. CDR3 DNA sequence: TGTGCCAGCAGCATAGCCAGGGCTAGCGAGTTCTTC. Amino acid sequence: CASSIARASEFF. Based on the CDR3 plus reference TRBV5-8 and TRBJ2-1, the full variable domain is EAGVTQSPTHLIKTRGQQATLRCSPISGHTSVYWYQQALGLGLQFLLWYDEGEERNRGNFPPRFSGRQFPNYSSELNVNALELEDSALYLCASSIARASEFFGPGTRLTVL.

This chain uses TRBV11-2 with TRBJ2-2; 7 bases agree with TRBD1. The V segment lost 10 bases and the J segment 6 bases; nucleotides outside the gene matches: 11. This CDR3 has 14 amino acids. Germline CDR1 and CDR2: SGHAT and FQNNGV. In nucleotides, the CDR3 is TGTGCCACCAGACAGGGAAGATCCGCCGGGGAGCTGTTTTTT. This codes for CATRQGRSAGELFF.

This chain uses TRBV9 with TRBJ2-3; TRBD2 agrees at 8 bases. V trimming: 4 bases; J trimming: 3 bases; junction bases outside the gene matches: 10. Germline CDR1 SGDLS, CDR2 YYNGEE. The CDR3 spans 16 residues. CDR3 sequence (DNA): TGTGCCAGCAGCAGAACCCGGGGGGGTGGAACAGATACGCAGTATTTT. Translating gives CASSRTRGGGTDTQYF.

The chain has TRBV7-2 and TRBJ2-3; 7 bases map to TRBD2. The CDR3 consists of 15 residues. V dropped 1 base and J dropped 2; count of bases not matched to a gene: 3. Germline V gene lookup returns CDR1 SGHTA and CDR2 FQGNSA. CDR3 sequence reads: CASSLVGLLTDTQYF. The CDR3, as DNA: TGTGCCAGCAGCTTAGTGGGACTACTCACAGATACGCAGTATTTT. Drawing the rest from reference TRBV7-2 and TRBJ2-3, the complete variable domain is GAGVSQSPSNKVTEKGKDVELRCDPISGHTALYWYRQSLGQGLEFLIYFQGNSAPDKSGLPSDRFSAERTGGSVSTLTIQRTQQEDSAVYLCASSLVGLLTDTQYFGPGTRLTVL.

The chain links TRBV5-6 to TRBJ1-4, with D maybe TRBD1 (5 bases). In germline, CDR1 is SGHDT, CDR2 YYEEEE. The V end lost 4 bases, the J end lost 2 bases, and 15 bases lay between the germline ends. The CDR3 runs 16 residues. The CDR3 region is CASSPGRGLTNEKLFF. The CDR3 region has the DNA TGTGCCAGCAGCCCTGGGAGGGGACTGACTAATGAAAAACTGTTTTTT.